This is a list of T cell receptor beta chains from one sample in a study of blood T cell repertoires in COVID-19. Sequencing used immunoSEQ multiplex PCR; TCRdb keeps in-frame clones, though not all of them. The table records under 150,000 clones, around nine tenths of them present only once. Sequenced input: peripheral blood. These receptor sequences come from a human donor in a cohort sampled during active COVID-19. The CDR3 runs from the conserved cysteine through the conserved F or W. The D gene is left open where the match is weak. Some rows have no size entry. The others give once, few or many, or a class for an expanded clone.

v_gene	j_gene	d_gene	abundance	CDR3aa	CDR3nt
TRBV6-2/TRBV6-3	TRBJ2-2	TRBD2	many	CASSYLLAGARELFF	TGTGCCAGCAGTTACCTTCTAGCGGGAGCGCGGGAGCTGTTTTTT
TRBV6-2/TRBV6-3	TRBJ2-1	TRBD2	once	CASSSPGIAGVLGEQFF	TGTGCCAGCAGTTCCCCCGGGATAGCGGGAGTTCTAGGTGAGCAGTTCTTC
TRBV18	TRBJ2-1	TRBD1	NA	CASPQRQGPFGKFYNEQFF	TGTGCCAGCCCACAAAGACAGGGTCCGTTCGGTAAATTCTACAATGAGCAGTTCTTC
TRBV2	TRBJ2-7	TRBD1	NA	CASTGTGSSYEQYF	TGTGCCAGCACTGGGACAGGGAGCTCCTACGAGCAGTACTTC
TRBV27	TRBJ2-7	NA	NA	CASSDRGLGEQYF	TGTGCCAGCAGTGATAGGGGGTTAGGAGAGCAGTACTTC
TRBV5-4	TRBJ2-3	NA	NA	CASSLYSSPGDTQYF	TGTGCCAGCAGCTTGTATTCTTCCCCAGGCGATACGCAGTATTTT
TRBV7-2	TRBJ2-7	TRBD1	NA	CASSLTGASEQYF	TGTGCCAGCAGCTTAACAGGGGCAAGCGAGCAGTACTTC
TRBV2	TRBJ2-1	NA	NA	CASTTGTLYNEQFF	TGTGCCAGCACTACCGGGACTTTGTACAATGAGCAGTTCTTC
TRBV7-9	TRBJ1-1	NA	NA	CASSFSGQNTEAFF	TGTGCCAGCAGCTTTTCAGGGCAGAACACTGAAGCTTTCTTT
TRBV6-1	TRBJ2-3	TRBD2	NA	CASSVSTSGSRDTQYF	TGTGCCAGCAGTGTCTCGACTAGCGGGAGTAGAGATACGCAGTATTTT
TRBV7-8	TRBJ1-5	NA	NA	CASSLGGGRGAVLNQPQHF	TGTGCCAGCAGCCTAGGGGGGGGGAGAGGGGCAGTCCTCAATCAGCCCCAGCATTTT
TRBV2	TRBJ2-3	NA	NA	CASSPPDGLVDTQYF	TGTGCCAGCAGCCCCCCCGATGGGCTGGTAGATACGCAGTATTTT
TRBV7-2	TRBJ2-5	TRBD2	NA	CASKPRGGPQETQYF	TGTGCCAGCAAGCCTCGGGGGGGTCCCCAAGAGACCCAGTACTTC
TRBV27	TRBJ1-6	TRBD1	NA	CASSRSPGTGTAPLHF	TGTGCCAGCAGCCGATCGCCCGGGACAGGGACGGCACCCCTCCACTTT
TRBV4-3	TRBJ2-7	TRBD1	NA	CASSPFGTAYEQYF	TGCGCCAGCAGTCCCTTCGGGACAGCCTACGAGCAGTACTTC
TRBV7-6	TRBJ2-7	TRBD1	NA	CASSPTTGATYEQYF	TGTGCCAGCAGCCCCACAACAGGGGCGACCTACGAGCAGTACTTC
TRBV11-2	TRBJ2-1	NA	once	CASSLASTSFHNEQFF	TGTGCCAGCAGCTTAGCTTCCACTAGCTTCCACAATGAGCAGTTCTTC
TRBV6-5	TRBJ2-7	NA	NA	CASSYSARYYEQYF	TGTGCCAGCAGTTACTCGGCCAGGTACTACGAGCAGTACTTC
TRBV27	TRBJ2-5	NA	once	CASSPPEGTQYF	TGTGCCAGCAGCCCCCCAGAGGGGACCCAGTACTTC
TRBV29-1	TRBJ2-5	NA	NA	CSVKSGEAETQYF	TGCAGCGTTAAGTCCGGGGAGGCAGAGACCCAGTACTTC
TRBV5-4	TRBJ2-7	NA	once	CASSPAGTPAAYEQYF	TGTGCCAGCAGCCCGGCCGGGACTCCCGCCGCCTACGAGCAGTACTTC
TRBV5-1	TRBJ2-6	TRBD1	NA	CASSLVGTGGFSGANVLTF	TGCGCCAGCAGCTTGGTGGGGACAGGGGGCTTCTCTGGGGCCAACGTCCTGACTTTC